Given below is one T cell receptor beta chain in context. Its antigen remains unknown. The sample belongs to a study of response to subunit inactivated influenza vaccine. CDR3 length: 13 amino acids. The germline V gene encodes CDR1 SGHTA and CDR2 FQGNSA. V was shortened by 5 bases and J by 3 bases, with 8 bases between the two germline ends. TCRdb re-analysed the RT-PCR reads in MiXCR, keeping a single row per CDR3 protein. The sample has 860,000 or so distinct CDR3 sequences, approximately 21% seen once. Study findings and constraints: Every seasonal influenza vaccination brings in few new T cells, the authors suggested.

This sequence was found in a man aged 45-65 years who received an inactivated influenza vaccine. The sample here was PBMCs from blood, taken more than 4 days after vaccination. The V gene is TRBV7-2, the J gene TRBJ2-1; D unresolved. CDR3 sequence reads: CASSPVIYNEQFF. The CDR3 nucleotides read TGTGCCAGCAGCCCCGTAATCTACAATGAGCAGTTCTTC.